This T cell receptor (beta chain) was captured by sequencing in a study of T cell repertoires in cytomegalovirus infection. Looking at the study overall: Public TCR beta signature analysis indicated the presence of both CMV infection and matching HLA type.

One entry per CDR3 protein, called by TCRdb with MiXCR from the reads. The sample records about 230,000 distinct CDR3 sequences, 20% to 25% being singletons. This clonotype was detected many times. What it binds is not known. The CDR3 has 16 residues. V lost 6 bases and J 8 bases, leaving 23 bases between the germline ends. Germline lookup yields CDR1 SGHVS and CDR2 FNYEAQ. Points from the study as a whole: What dominated the ex vivo response were HLA-C-restricted CMV-specific TCR beta clonotypes. Using cumulative public TCR beta family frequency, the authors identified those who carried CMV together with the relevant HLA.

This sequence originates from a human donor in good health (CMV status not recorded). Some clones in this sample may be carry-over from other donors' samples. The gene calls are TRBV7-6 and TRBJ2-1; D may be TRBD2 (6 bases). Source material: CD8+ T cells from PBMCs. CDR3 DNA: TGTGCCAGCAGACACACACTAGCCACGGGGGACCATGAGCAGTTCTTC. Protein: CASRHTLATGDHEQFF.